The source of this T cell receptor beta chain is a study of cytomegalovirus exposure and HLA in healthy donors. J gave up 2 bases and V 2 bases, and 11 bases lay outside the gene matches. The CDR3 spans 17 residues. Germline V gives CDR1 SGDLS, CDR2 YYNGEE. PCR primers comprised 60 Vbeta and 13 Jbeta primers. Authors' processing steps: In a later analysis, about 12 million of some 80 million unique beta chains occurred in at least two donors. TCRdb keeps only in-frame clones here, not all; method: immunoSEQ multiplex PCR. From that table come the V and J calls and clone size; the DNA was used to work out D and trimming. This table holds around 160,000 clones, about 71% found once. The donors comprised healthy bone marrow donors.

The clonotype was recovered from a woman in her thirties or forties in good health and CMV-seropositive. The sample consisted of PBMCs. J is TRBJ2-3 and V is TRBV9, with 7 nucleotides matching TRBD2. Here the CDR3 reads CASSVSPGEGTTDTQYF. The DNA for the CDR3 is TGTGCCAGCAGCGTTTCACCGGGGGAGGGGACCACAGATACGCAGTATTTT. Full variable domain (outside the CDR3, taken from reference TRBV9 and TRBJ2-3): DSGVTQTPKHLITATGQRVTLRCSPRSGDLSVYWYQQSLDQGLQFLIQYYNGEERAKGNILERFSAQQFPDLHSELNLSSLELGDSALYFCASSVSPGEGTTDTQYFGPGTRLTVL.